This T cell receptor (beta chain) was identified in a study of shared clonotypes between healthy human individuals. About this clone: A read error may explain this, as a much larger clone is one base away.

V lost 5 bases to trimming and J lost 6 bases; unmatched junction nucleotides: 7. The CDR3 loop spans 16 amino acids. CDR1 SGHTA and CDR2 FQGNSA come from the germline V gene. Tens of thousands of T cell genomes (about 0.2 ug DNA) went into each sorted-subset replicate. Per the original methods: For the immunoSEQ data, sequences were junction-only without quality scores, so filtering differed. Libraries were prepared by immunoSEQ multiplex PCR; TCRdb keeps only in-frame clonotypes and omits some of them. The D gene and trimming were derived from the DNA, and the V and J assignments and clone size from that table. Of around 1,100,000 clones listed, 70% to 80% were seen once; the top ten hold roughly 0.83%.

Source material: memory CD4+ T cells from PBMCs. The subset here: CD45RA-negative fraction. The receptor was isolated from a man younger than 30 in good health. Some clones in this sample may be carry-over from other donors' samples. V is TRBV7-2 and J is TRBJ2-3; 14 bases match TRBD2. CDR3 residues: CASSPGTSGGVDTQYF. The CDR3 DNA is TGTGCCAGCAGCCCCGGGACTAGCGGGGGAGTGGATACGCAGTATTTT.